These T cell receptor beta chains were read from a single sample in a study of blood T cell repertoires in COVID-19. Clones were read by immunoSEQ multiplex PCR, and TCRdb kept only the in-frame ones, dropping some. Of 100,000 to 150,000 clones detected, roughly 80% appear once; the ten largest clones hold 12%. The sample comprised peripheral blood. Receptor source: a human donor in a cohort sampled during active COVID-19. CDR3s include the opening cysteine and the closing phenylalanine or tryptophan. D genes are given only for firm matches. Clone size is given for some rows only: seen once, a few or many times, or a class if the clone is expanded.

V,D,J,size,CDR3,DNA
TRBV7-2,NA,TRBJ1-4,few,CASSTQGAENEKLFF,TGTGCCAGCAGCACACAGGGTGCGGAGAATGAAAAACTGTTTTTT
TRBV6-5,NA,TRBJ1-2,NA,CASSYRSGYGYTF,TGTGCCAGCAGTTACCGGTCAGGCTATGGCTACACCTTC
TRBV4-3,NA,TRBJ2-1,NA,CASSQVGSGSYNEQFF,TGCGCCAGCAGCCAAGTGGGTAGCGGTTCCTACAATGAGCAGTTCTTC
TRBV2,NA,TRBJ1-2,NA,CASTGDNNYGYTF,TGTGCCAGCACAGGGGACAACAACTATGGCTACACCTTC
TRBV6-2/TRBV6-3,TRBD1,TRBJ2-1,NA,CASSRTGIYNEQFF,TGTGCCAGCAGCCGGACAGGGATCTACAATGAGCAGTTCTTC
TRBV19,TRBD1,TRBJ2-7,once,CASRSEDRGEEQYF,TGTGCCAGTAGGAGCGAGGACAGGGGTGAGGAGCAGTACTTC
TRBV27,NA,TRBJ2-3,NA,CASSSGFRDTQYF,TGTGCCAGCAGTTCAGGGTTCAGGGATACGCAGTATTTT
TRBV25-1,NA,TRBJ1-1,NA,CASSQTLERAEAFF,TGTGCCAGCAGCCAAACTCTTGAACGGGCTGAAGCTTTCTTT
TRBV9,TRBD2,TRBJ2-1,NA,CASSVTSGTAYNEQFF,TGTGCCAGCAGCGTAACTAGCGGGACAGCCTACAATGAGCAGTTCTTC
TRBV6-2/TRBV6-3,TRBD1,TRBJ2-2,NA,CASSLRGQGITGELFF,TGTGCCAGCAGCCTCCGGGGACAGGGGATTACCGGGGAGCTGTTTTTT
TRBV6-6,NA,TRBJ2-7,NA,CASSYSGDEQYF,TGTGCCAGCAGTTACTCAGGGGACGAGCAGTACTTC
TRBV18,NA,TRBJ1-2,NA,CASSPPSGFNYGYTF,TGTGCCAGCTCACCTCCTTCAGGGTTCAACTATGGCTACACCTTC
TRBV6-5,NA,TRBJ1-1,NA,CASSYSYSSTEAFF,TGTGCCAGCAGTTACTCTTACAGTAGCACTGAAGCTTTCTTT
TRBV5-6,NA,TRBJ1-3,NA,CASSLFTVGNTIYF,TGTGCCAGCAGCTTATTCACGGTTGGAAACACCATATATTTT
TRBV28,NA,TRBJ1-1,NA,CASSLPGTEAFF,TGTGCCAGCAGTTTACCGGGCACTGAAGCTTTCTTT
TRBV7-8,TRBD2,TRBJ2-3,NA,CASSLLAGTDTQYF,TGTGCCAGCAGCTTACTAGCGGGCACAGATACGCAGTATTTT
TRBV25-1,NA,TRBJ2-3,NA,CASSEWTSQSTDTQYF,TGTGCCAGCAGTGAATGGACTTCCCAGAGCACAGATACGCAGTATTTT
TRBV6-4,TRBD2,TRBJ2-4,NA,CASSPLAGRNIQYF,TGTGCCAGCAGTCCGCTAGCGGGGAGGAACATTCAGTACTTC
TRBV5-1,NA,TRBJ2-2,NA,CASSSGTMNTGELFF,TGCGCCAGCAGCTCCGGGACAATGAACACCGGGGAGCTGTTTTTT
TRBV10-3,TRBD1,TRBJ2-7,NA,CAISDPDRANFYEQYF,TGTGCCATCAGTGACCCCGACAGGGCCAACTTCTACGAGCAGTACTTC
TRBV28,NA,TRBJ1-1,NA,CASSLRGYEAFF,TGTGCCAGCAGTTTGAGAGGGTATGAAGCTTTCTTT
TRBV2,TRBD1,TRBJ2-2,NA,CASRSGTGDTGELFF,TGTGCCAGCCGAAGTGGGACAGGGGACACCGGGGAGCTGTTTTTT
TRBV6-5,TRBD1,TRBJ1-4,few,CASRQGGGEKLFF,TGTGCCAGCAGACAGGGGGGAGGGGAAAAACTGTTTTTT
TRBV9,TRBD2,TRBJ2-1,NA,CASSVGGGSYNEQFF,TGTGCCAGCAGCGTAGGCGGGGGCTCCTACAATGAGCAGTTCTTC
TRBV7-2,TRBD2,TRBJ2-3,NA,CASSLLAGALGDTQYF,TGTGCCAGCAGCTTACTAGCGGGGGCCTTGGGTGATACGCAGTATTTT
TRBV27,TRBD1,TRBJ2-7,NA,CASSFGTGPYEQYF,TGTGCCAGCAGTTTTGGGACAGGGCCCTACGAGCAGTACTTC
TRBV4-3,NA,TRBJ1-2,NA,CASSQDRHFYYGYTF,TGCGCCAGCAGCCAAGATCGCCACTTTTACTATGGCTACACCTTC
TRBV15,NA,TRBJ1-5,NA,CATSRDRQQPQHF,TGTGCCACCAGCAGAGATAGACAGCAGCCCCAGCATTTT
TRBV3-1/TRBV3-2,NA,TRBJ2-3,NA,CASSQVPGSTDTQYF,TGTGCCAGCAGCCAAGTCCCCGGGAGCACAGATACGCAGTATTTT
TRBV5-1,TRBD1,TRBJ1-1,NA,CASSPLEQGVAEAFF,TGCGCCAGCAGCCCTCTCGAACAGGGGGTGGCTGAAGCTTTCTTT
TRBV18,NA,TRBJ2-1,NA,CASSLTSGTYNEQFF,TGTGCCAGCTCACTAACATCGGGAACCTACAATGAGCAGTTCTTC
TRBV5-4,NA,TRBJ2-5,once,CASSFQATPETQYF,TGTGCCAGCAGCTTCCAGGCCACTCCAGAGACCCAGTACTTC
TRBV5-1,NA,TRBJ2-1,NA,CASSLGRAGGYNEQFF,TGCGCCAGCAGCTTGGGTCGGGCAGGAGGCTACAATGAGCAGTTCTTC
TRBV4-1,TRBD2,TRBJ2-5,few,CASSQSPLAGGLETQYF,TGCGCCAGCAGCCAATCCCCACTAGCGGGGGGGCTTGAGACCCAGTACTTC
TRBV19,TRBD1,TRBJ1-3,NA,CASSLEGQPGNTIYF,TGTGCCAGTAGTTTGGAGGGACAGCCTGGAAACACCATATATTTT
TRBV10-2,NA,TRBJ2-5,once,CASSDQGPWETQYF,TGCGCCAGCAGTGATCAGGGGCCATGGGAGACCCAGTACTTC
TRBV27,TRBD2,TRBJ2-3,NA,CASSPPGLAGAISSTDTQYF,TGTGCCAGCAGTCCACCGGGACTAGCGGGAGCTATCTCTAGCACAGATACGCAGTATTTT
TRBV6-1,NA,TRBJ1-2,NA,CASSEVLGYTF,TGTGCCAGCAGTGAAGTTCTTGGCTACACCTTC
TRBV6-5,TRBD1,TRBJ1-6,NA,CASSYGQGAFSPLHF,TGTGCCAGCAGTTACGGACAGGGGGCTTTTTCACCCCTCCACTTT
TRBV6-5,NA,TRBJ2-3,NA,CASSYSRRDTQYF,TGTGCCAGCAGTTACTCTAGGAGGGATACGCAGTATTTT
TRBV6-1,TRBD2,TRBJ2-3,NA,CASSEKTSGADTQYF,TGTGCCAGCAGTGAGAAGACTAGCGGGGCAGATACGCAGTATTTT
TRBV5-1,TRBD2,TRBJ2-3,NA,CASSLGSGVGTDTQYF,TGCGCCAGCAGCTTGGGCAGCGGGGTTGGCACAGATACGCAGTATTTT
TRBV14,TRBD2,TRBJ2-3,NA,CASSQRLIAGGSTDTQYF,TGTGCCAGCAGCCAAAGGCTGATAGCGGGGGGTTCGACAGATACGCAGTATTTT
TRBV5-5,NA,TRBJ2-7,NA,CASSLVGYEQYF,TGTGCCAGCAGCCTAGTTGGCTACGAGCAGTACTTC
TRBV6-5,NA,TRBJ2-4,once,CASSSPDIQYF,TGTGCCAGCAGCTCCCCCGACATTCAGTACTTC
TRBV18,NA,TRBJ2-1,NA,CASSPLLSNEQFF,TGTGCCAGCTCACCTCTCCTTTCCAATGAGCAGTTCTTC
TRBV7-7,NA,TRBJ2-7,NA,CASSLDAGSSLSEQYF,TGTGCTAGCAGCTTAGACGCCGGGTCTTCATTGTCCGAGCAGTACTTC
TRBV10-3,TRBD1,TRBJ2-2,NA,CAISEPGTGGRDGELFF,TGTGCCATCAGTGAGCCTGGGACAGGGGGCCGAGACGGGGAGCTGTTTTTT